Following are 21 T cell receptor beta chains from one sample sequenced in a study of OX40 agonist ivuxolimab in advanced cancers. Generated by immunoSEQ multiplex PCR, the TCRdb table keeps only in-frame clones and is missing some. The table lists about 86,000 clones, 90% to 95% of them singletons. The input for sequencing was CD4+ or CD8+ T cells sorted from blood, taken in a trial of the OX40 agonist ivuxolimab. These TCRs come from an adult with an advanced solid tumor such as melanoma, head and neck, liver or kidney cancer.

The rearrangement links TRBV14 to TRBJ2-5; TRBD1 is a possible D gene (5 bases). This CDR3 is 15 amino acids long. The germline V and J ends were trimmed by 0 bases and 0 bases, with 8 bases remaining between them. Germline V CDR1 and CDR2: SGHDN, FVKESK. In DNA, the CDR3 is TGTGCCAGCAGCCAAGATAAGGGGTACCAAGAGACCCAGTACTTC. It encodes CASSQDKGYQETQYF.

The V call is TRBV5-1, the J call TRBJ1-1, with unresolved D. This CDR3 comprises 13 residues. The germline V and J ends were trimmed by 4 bases and 5 bases, with 12 bases remaining between them. Germline V gene data show CDR1 as SGHRS and CDR2 as YFSETQ. The DNA of the CDR3 is TGCGCCAGCAGCCCAAGGTGGGCGACTGAAGCTTTCTTT. This translates into CASSPRWATEAFF. Full variable domain (rest looked up from reference TRBV5-1 and TRBJ1-1): KAGVTQTPRYLIKTRGQQVTLSCSPISGHRSVSWYQQTPGQGLQFLFEYFSETQRNKGNFPGRFSGRQFSNSRSEMNVSTLELGDSALYLCASSPRWATEAFFGQGTRLTVV.

The V gene is TRBV5-6, the J gene TRBJ2-7, with no clear D. V lost 1 base and J 3 bases, leaving 8 bases between the germline ends. CDR1 is SGHDT, CDR2 YYEEEE, per germline. The CDR3 loop spans 13 amino acids. The CDR3 sequence: CASSLPNGYEQYF. CDR3 bases: TGTGCCAGCAGCTTGCCGAATGGCTACGAGCAGTACTTC.

The V gene is TRBV28, the J gene TRBJ2-7; D is unclear. Per germline, CDR1 MDHEN and CDR2 SYDVKM. The CDR3 covers 13 residues. Trimming shortened V by 5 bases and J by 3 bases, and 11 bases separated the two germline ends. CDR3 region: CASSPDRIYEQYF. The CDR3 DNA sequence: TGTGCCAGCAGTCCCGATCGGATCTACGAGCAGTACTTC.

V is TRBV2 and J is TRBJ1-2; no firm D call. Germline V gene sequence: CDR1 SNHLY, CDR2 FYNNEI. The CDR3 has 13 residues. Trimming left V 4 bases short and J 4 bases short, with 10 bases between. CDR3 coding DNA: TGTGCCAGCAGTGTTGACACGTCCTATGGCTACACCTTC. This sequence encodes CASSVDTSYGYTF.

This clone has more than one count but fewer than ten. This chain connects TRBV28 to TRBJ1-2, with a tentative D call TRBD1 (5 bases). This CDR3 comprises 13 residues. The V end was cut by 6 bases, the J end by 5 bases, with 13 bases between. Germline CDR1 MDHEN, CDR2 SYDVKM. In nucleotides, the CDR3 is TGTGCCAGCAGCCCAATGACAGTTTATGGCTACACCTTC. The encoded protein is CASSPMTVYGYTF.

CDR3 nucleotide sequence: TGTGCCAGTAGGGGCGGCTCCTACGAGCAGTACTTC. It specifies CASRGGSYEQYF. The chain recombines TRBV19 with TRBJ2-7; D is ambiguous. CDR1 is LNHDA and CDR2 is SQIVND in the germline V gene (reference sequence). The V gene lost 6 bases and the J gene lost 0 bases, with 6 bases spanning the gap. The CDR3 spans 12 residues.

The V and J genes are TRBV5-1 and TRBJ2-2; tentative D call: TRBD2 (6 bases). The CDR3 runs to 15 residues. Trimming left V 6 bases short and J 1 base short, with 13 bases between. Looked up from germline, CDR1 is SGHRS and CDR2 is YFSETQ. CDR3 sequence: CASTSGSGNTGELFF. In DNA form, the CDR3 reads TGCGCCAGCACGAGTGGTAGCGGGAACACCGGGGAGCTGTTTTTT. The full variable domain, in which reference TRBV5-1 and TRBJ2-2 provide the parts outside the CDR3, is KAGVTQTPRYLIKTRGQQVTLSCSPISGHRSVSWYQQTPGQGLQFLFEYFSETQRNKGNFPGRFSGRQFSNSRSEMNVSTLELGDSALYLCASTSGSGNTGELFFGEGSRLTVL.

This clone was counted once. J is TRBJ2-3 and V is TRBV5-1, with TRBD2 as a possible D gene (6 bases). Germline-derived CDR1 and CDR2 are SGHRS and YFSETQ. The germline V and J ends were trimmed by 4 bases and 5 bases, with 17 bases remaining between them. There are 15 residues in the CDR3. CDR3 nucleotides: TGCGCCAGCAGCCCCAGGGACTTAACGGGAGATACGCAGTATTTT. It is translated as CASSPRDLTGDTQYF.

This clone was counted once. No DNA is shown, since the ends of the CDR3 on it are uncertain; the CDR3 is the one TCRdb lists. The rearrangement uses TRBV28 and TRBJ1-3. The CDR3 is 17 residues long, counting both termini. In germline, CDR1 is MDHEN, CDR2 SYDVKM. CDR3: CASSFGIFGAGGNTIYF.

The sample holds one count of this clone. The chain couples TRBV5-4 to TRBJ2-5; tentatively, D is TRBD1 or TRBD2 (5 bases each). Deletions cut 3 bases from V and 0 bases from J, with 12 bases between. The CDR3 totals 15 residues. Germline V lookup: CDR1 SGHNT, CDR2 YYREEE (reference sequence). The CDR3 DNA reads as TGTGCCAGCAGCTACCAAGAGGGGTACCAAGAGACCCAGTACTTC. Protein: CASSYQEGYQETQYF.

V usage is TRBV19 and J usage is TRBJ1-4, with TRBD1 identical over 11 bases. CDR3 length: 16 amino acids. J gave up 8 bases and V 5 bases, and 10 bases lay outside the gene matches. CDR1 and CDR2 from the germline V gene are LNHDA and SQIVND (reference sequence). For the CDR3, the DNA is TGTGCCAGTAGTGACCTACCGGGGACAGGGGGAGAAAAACTGTTTTTT. Amino acid sequence: CASSDLPGTGGEKLFF.

The chain employs TRBV21-1 and TRBJ2-7; the listed D gene, TRBD1, was not tested against the DNA. TRBV21-1 is a listed pseudogene. The CDR3 length is 14 residues. The CDR3 is CASSKVGQGHEQYF. In nucleotides, the CDR3 is TGTGCCAGCAGCAAAGTCGGACAGGGACACGAGCAGTACTTC.

The chain employs TRBV28 and TRBJ1-3; a possible D gene is TRBD1 (5 bases). The CDR3 is 14 amino acids. Trimming removed 5 bases at V and 9 bases at J, with 17 bases between. Looked up from germline, CDR1 is MDHEN and CDR2 is SYDVKM. CDR3 protein: CASSPPYGAGTIYF. CDR3 DNA: TGTGCCAGCAGTCCCCCGTATGGGGCCGGCACCATATATTTT. Variable domain in full (rest from reference TRBV28 and TRBJ1-3): DVKVTQSSRYLVKRTGEKVFLECVQDMDHENMFWYRQDPGLGLRLIYFSYDVKMKEKGDIPEGYSVSREKKERFSLILESASTNQTSMYLCASSPPYGAGTIYFGEGSWLTVV.

The rearrangement uses TRBV27 and TRBJ2-1; 13 bases fit TRBD2. With V trimmed by 6 bases and J by 3 bases, 20 bases remained unmatched. There are 21 residues in the CDR3. CDR1 MNHEY and CDR2 SMNVEV come from the germline V gene (reference sequence). The CDR3 region is CASRNRGTGQGLAGVYNEQFF. Here the CDR3 DNA reads TGTGCCAGCAGGAACCGAGGGACAGGGCAAGGACTAGCGGGAGTCTACAATGAGCAGTTCTTC.

V is TRBV6-1 and J is TRBJ1-4, with D tentatively TRBD1 (6 bases). The V gene lost 8 bases and the J gene lost 5 bases, with 12 bases spanning the gap. There are 13 residues in the CDR3. Germline CDR1 reads MNHNS; CDR2 reads SASEGT. CDR3 sequence (DNA): TGTGCCAGCTATCAGGGGATGAATGAAAAACTGTTTTTT. The encoded protein is CASYQGMNEKLFF.

The chain combines TRBV6-1 with TRBJ2-7, with D perhaps matching TRBD1 or TRBD2 (7 bases each). In germline, CDR1 is MNHNS, CDR2 SASEGT. Trimming removed 11 bases from V and 2 bases from J, with 13 bases in between. This CDR3 spans 12 amino acids. CDR3 coding DNA: TGTGCCGGGGGGGACAGTCCCTACGAGCAGTACTTC. This encodes CAGGDSPYEQYF.

The CDR3 here is CASSPGLRTEAFF. The CDR3, as DNA: TGTGCCAGCAGTCCCGGTCTTCGAACTGAAGCTTTCTTT. This chain links TRBV6-1 with TRBJ1-1; D not certain. Trimming shortened V by 5 bases and J by 5 bases, and 12 bases separated the two germline ends. This CDR3 has 13 residues. In germline, CDR1 is MNHNS, CDR2 SASEGT.

The V call is TRBV7-2, the J call TRBJ2-3, with 8 positions matching TRBD2. V lost 5 bases, J lost 1 base, and 5 bases stayed unmatched. The CDR3 extends over 15 amino acids. The V gene's germline CDR1 is SGHTA and CDR2 FQGNSA. The CDR3 DNA reads TGTGCCAGCAGCGCAGCGGGAGCGGGCACAGATACGCAGTATTTT. It specifies CASSAAGAGTDTQYF.

This clone was picked up a small number of times. The chain is built from TRBV28 and TRBJ2-1, with D possibly called TRBD1 or TRBD2 (5 bases each). The V gene's germline CDR1 is MDHEN and CDR2 SYDVKM. Trimming removed 9 bases at V and 6 bases at J, with 18 bases between. This CDR3 region has 14 residues. In DNA form, the CDR3 reads TGTGCCAGTAAAGCTCGTCGTGGGGGCAATGAGCAGTTCTTC. Amino acid sequence: CASKARRGGNEQFF.

V gene TRBV5-1 combines with J gene TRBJ1-2; tentatively, D is TRBD1 (5 bases). The CDR3 runs to 13 residues. Germline CDR1 reads SGHRS; CDR2 reads YFSETQ. The V and J ends lost 3 bases and 6 bases respectively, with 12 bases between them. The CDR3 DNA reads as TGCGCCAGCAGCTCACAGGTATCAGATGGCTACACCTTC. Its protein is CASSSQVSDGYTF.